These 21 T cell receptor beta chains were sequenced from one sample in a study of T cells in Graves' hyperthyroidism and ophthalmopathy. TCR beta CDR3 sequences were amplified from RNA transcripts. A first-round RT-PCR of the TCR CDR3 used the HTBI primer set. TCRdb re-derived calls from the multiplex PCR reads in MiXCR, one entry per CDR3 protein. The table includes 200,000 to 250,000 distinct CDR3 sequences, 15% to 20% detected once. Source material: blood. All receptors derive from a middle-aged man with Graves' hyperthyroidism.

At least ten counts were recorded for this clonotype. The chain employs TRBV11-3 and TRBJ2-1, with 8 bases fitting TRBD2. Germline-derived CDR1 and CDR2 are SGHNT and YENEEA. The ends lost 4 bases at V and 2 bases at J; junction bases unmatched: 10. This CDR3 has 17 residues. CDR3 in amino acids: CASSYSGDALPYNEQFF. As DNA, the CDR3 is TGTGCCAGCAGCTATAGCGGGGACGCCCTCCCCTACAATGAGCAGTTCTTC.

This clonotype was seen many times. The J gene is TRBJ2-5, the V gene TRBV7-3; TRBD1 matches at 7 bases. V trimming: 5 bases; J trimming: 2 bases; junction bases outside the gene matches: 5. The CDR3 sequence is 14 residues long. CDR1 and CDR2 from the germline V gene are SGHTA and FQGTGA. The CDR3: CASSPMGQQETQYF. The CDR3 DNA reads TGTGCCAGCAGCCCAATGGGACAGCAAGAGACCCAGTACTTC.

This chain connects TRBV7-2 to TRBJ2-3; D unclear. This CDR3 is built from 13 residues. Germline CDR1 reads SGHTA; CDR2 reads FQGNSA. Between the trimmed V and J ends, which lost 1 base and 4 bases, there was a span of 6 bases. The CDR3 DNA reads TGTGCCAGCAGCTTAGTCATGGCAGATACGCAGTATTTT. Encoded protein: CASSLVMADTQYF.

About this clonotype itself: A much larger clonotype is one base distant, so this may be a read error. For the CDR3, the DNA is TGTGCCAGCTGCCTCGGTCCCGATCAGCCCCAGCATTTT. Protein sequence: CASCLGPDQPQHF. This sequence joins TRBV3-1 and TRBJ1-5; unclear D gene. Germline V gene sequence: CDR1 LGHDT, CDR2 YNNKEL (reference sequence). The ends were cut back, 8 bases at V and 5 bases at J, with 13 bases in the middle. The CDR3 consists of 13 residues.

This clonotype was counted at least ten times. The chain couples TRBV6-1 to TRBJ2-2; 8 nucleotides align to TRBD2. Germline V gene sequence: CDR1 MNHNS, CDR2 SASEGT. The CDR3 covers 14 residues. Trimming at V came to 5 bases and at J to 1 base, leaving 0 bases not matched to a gene. CDR3 in DNA: TGTGCCAGCAGTAGCGGGGGGAACACCGGGGAGCTGTTTTTT. It is translated as CASSSGGNTGELFF.

J is TRBJ2-1 and V is TRBV19; D is unresolved. V lost 5 bases, J lost 4 bases, and 18 bases lay in between. The germline gives CDR1 LNHDA, CDR2 SQIVND (reference sequence). This CDR3 is built from 16 residues. CDR3: CASSVTASISYNEQFF. The DNA of the CDR3 is TGTGCCAGTAGTGTCACTGCGTCGATCAGTTACAATGAGCAGTTCTTC.

The sample holds many counts of this clonotype. This chain links TRBV20-1 with TRBJ2-2; 11 bases align to TRBD2. The germline gives CDR1 DFQATT, CDR2 SNEGSKA (reference sequence). The CDR3 is 18 amino acids. The trim removed 3 bases at V and 0 bases at J, leaving 9 bases unmatched. The CDR3 reads CSASVASGGSANTGELFF. The CDR3 DNA follows: TGCAGTGCTAGCGTGGCTAGCGGGGGGTCCGCGAACACCGGGGAGCTGTTTTTT.

The sample holds a few counts of this clonotype. The DNA of the CDR3 is TGCAGTGCGCGACCGGTAAAGAACTATGGCTACACCTTC. Its translation is CSARPVKNYGYTF. The V and J genes are TRBV20-1 and TRBJ1-2; D not certain. This CDR3 has 13 residues. V was shortened by 6 bases and J by 2 bases, with 13 bases between the two germline ends. The V gene's germline CDR1 is DFQATT and CDR2 SNEGSKA (reference sequence).

This clonotype was counted only a few times. V gene TRBV14 combines with J gene TRBJ2-1, with 8 bases identical to TRBD2. Germline assignment: CDR1 SGHDN and CDR2 FVKESK. The J segment lost 1 base and the V segment lost 1 base, leaving 6 bases of the junction unmatched. The CDR3 totals 17 residues. As DNA, the CDR3 is TGTGCCAGCAGCCAAGGTCTCGGGGGGGGTTCCTACAATGAGCAGTTCTTC. It encodes CASSQGLGGGSYNEQFF. Supplemented by reference TRBV14 and TRBJ2-1, the full variable domain reads EAGVTQFPSHSVIEKGQTVTLRCDPISGHDNLYWYRRVMGKEIKFLLHFVKESKQDESGMPNNRFLAERTGGTYSTLKVQPAELEDSGVYFCASSQGLGGGSYNEQFFGPGTRLTVL.

The gene calls are TRBV12-3 or TRBV12-4 and TRBJ2-5, with D perhaps given as TRBD1 or TRBD2 (5 bases each). V gave up 2 bases and J gave up 2 bases, with 15 bases separating them. This CDR3 is built from 16 residues. CDR3 nucleotides: TGTGCCAGCAGTTTACCTTCCCGGGACGGACAAGAGACCCAGTACTTC. The encoded protein is CASSLPSRDGQETQYF.

This CDR3 is CASSPISRGRFEKLFF. The CDR3 coding sequence is TGTGCCAGCAGCCCGATCTCGAGGGGTCGGTTTGAAAAACTGTTTTTT. The gene calls are TRBV7-9 and TRBJ1-4, with TRBD1 as a possible D gene (5 bases). The CDR3 sequence is 16 residues long. Germline CDR1 and CDR2: SEHNR and FQNEAQ (reference sequence). Trimming stripped 5 bases from V and 7 bases from J, with 20 bases between.

This clonotype was recorded at least ten times. The chain has TRBV7-3 and TRBJ2-2; TRBD1 aligns across 7 bases. CDR3 length: 15 amino acids. Germline V CDR1 and CDR2: SGHTA, FQGTGA. The V and J ends lost 5 bases and 5 bases, in that order; junction bases with no gene match: 8. The CDR3 DNA reads as TGTGCCAGCAGCCCAGACAGGGTACGGACCGGGGAGCTGTTTTTT. This sequence encodes CASSPDRVRTGELFF.

This clonotype was detected many times. V and J are TRBV11-3 and TRBJ2-7; 8 bases match TRBD2. This CDR3 comprises 13 residues. Germline loops: CDR1 SGHNT, CDR2 YENEEA. Losses at the gene ends were 5 bases for V and 6 bases for J; bases not matched to a gene: 6. Written as DNA, the CDR3 is TGTGCCAGCAGCCAGGGACTAGAGATCGAGCAGTACTTC. Translated: CASSQGLEIEQYF.

In its sample, this clonotype was seen many times. The CDR3 loop is CASSLGLPTDTQYF. In nucleotides, the CDR3 is TGTGCCAGCAGCTTGGGTCTGCCGACAGATACGCAGTATTTT. This chain joins TRBV5-5 and TRBJ2-3, with no clear D. Deletions cut 0 bases from V and 3 bases from J, with 8 bases between. Germline V gene sequence: CDR1 SGHKS, CDR2 YYEKEE (reference sequence). The CDR3 runs 14 residues.

This clonotype was observed at least ten times. This sequence joins TRBV18 and TRBJ2-1; D might be TRBD2 (7 bases). The V end lost 3 bases, the J end lost 3 bases, and 12 bases lay between the germline ends. The CDR3 is made up of 15 amino acids. Germline V gene lookup returns CDR1 KGHSH and CDR2 LQKENI. In nucleotides, the CDR3 is TGTGCCAGCTCACCTAGGGGGGGGAACTACAATGAGCAGTTCTTC. Protein product: CASSPRGGNYNEQFF.

This clonotype has at least ten counts. The CDR3: CASRPAGAGHPQHF. DNA of the CDR3: TGTGCCAGCAGACCCGCCGGGGCCGGACATCCCCAGCATTTT. This sequence joins TRBV6-1 and TRBJ1-5; a weak D match, TRBD1 (5 bases). The germline gives CDR1 MNHNS, CDR2 SASEGT. V lost 6 bases, J lost 10 bases, and 19 bases lay in between. The CDR3 is made up of 14 amino acids.

This clonotype has more than one count but fewer than ten. V is TRBV19 and J is TRBJ2-5, with TRBD1 identical over 10 bases. V lost 6 bases and J lost 4; bases outside the gene matches: 14. The germline gives CDR1 LNHDA, CDR2 SQIVND (reference sequence). This CDR3 region has 17 residues. Here the CDR3 reads CASSALMDRGVGETQYF. In DNA, the CDR3 is TGTGCCAGTAGCGCCCTAATGGACAGGGGGGTTGGAGAGACCCAGTACTTC.

Of note for this clonotype: A much larger clonotype is one base distant, so this may be a read error. The chain has TRBV7-3 and TRBJ2-1, with D uncertain. The assigned J gene may be wrong: the sequence end matches TRBJ2-7 better. Looked up from germline, CDR1 is SGHTA and CDR2 is FQGTGA. CDR3 length: 14 amino acids. The CDR3 loop is CASSILTGSNEQYF. CDR3 in DNA: TGTGCCAGCAGCATACTGACCGGGTCCAATGAGCAGTACTTC.

This rearrangement joins TRBV14 to TRBJ2-7, with TRBD1 matching 7 bases. This CDR3 is built from 15 residues. Germline lookup yields CDR1 SGHDN and CDR2 FVKESK. With V trimmed by 5 bases and J by 5 bases, 12 bases remained unmatched. CDR3 DNA: TGTGCCAGCAGCTCTCGACAGGGCTTTCCCCACGAGCAGTACTTC. Protein product: CASSSRQGFPHEQYF.

In its sample, this clonotype was seen many times. V and J are TRBV6-1 and TRBJ2-4; a possible D gene is TRBD1 (6 bases). The germline V gene has CDR1 MNHNS and CDR2 SASEGT. The CDR3 is 18 amino acids. V dropped 5 bases and J dropped 0 bases, with 20 bases sitting between them. The CDR3 nucleotides read TGTGCCAGCAGTTCCCAACAACCAGGGACAATAGCCAAAAACATTCAGTACTTC. It codes for CASSSQQPGTIAKNIQYF.

The V and J genes are TRBV24-1 and TRBJ1-1; D perhaps matches TRBD1 (5 bases). The CDR3 covers 13 residues. Deletions cut 1 base from V and 5 bases from J, with 7 bases between. CDR1 and CDR2 from the germline V gene are KGHDR and SFDVKD. The CDR3 sequence is CATSDLRGTEAFF. CDR3 coding DNA: TGTGCCACCAGTGATTTAAGGGGTACTGAAGCTTTCTTT.